The 28 T cell receptor beta chains in this list originate from one sample, sequenced in a study of blood T cell repertoires in COVID-19. Repertoires were generated with immunoSEQ multiplex PCR, while TCRdb's copy carries only in-frame clones and drops some. This sample has roughly 250,000 clones, with approximately 83% found just once. The source material was PBMCs or T cells enriched from blood (not recorded which). All receptors derive from a woman aged 25 to 39 who had recovered from COVID-19.

V is TRBV3-1 (or the pseudogene TRBV3-2) and J is TRBJ2-2, with D perhaps matching TRBD2 (5 bases). Per the germline V gene, CDR1 is LGHDT and CDR2 is YNNKEL (reference sequence). CDR3 length equals 17 residues. With 8 bases removed from V and 1 base from J, the gap between germline ends came to 20 bases. The CDR3 nucleotides read TGTGCCAGCTACCACACTCGAGGGCGCAAGAACACCGGGGAGCTGTTTTTT. Translating gives CASYHTRGRKNTGELFF.

The genes are TRBV2 and TRBJ1-2, with no clear D. The CDR3 is 10 amino acids. CDR1 is SNHLY and CDR2 is FYNNEI in the germline V gene. As DNA, the CDR3 is TGTGTTAGTCGGGGTTACGGCTACACCTTC. As protein: CVSRGYGYTF. Based on the CDR3 plus reference TRBV2 and TRBJ1-2, the full variable domain is EPEVTQTPSHQVTQMGQEVILRCVPISNHLYFYWYRQILGQKVEFLVSFYNNEISEKSEIFDDQFSVERPDGSNFTLKIRSTKLEDSAMYFCVSRGYGYTFGSGTRLTVV.

The genes are TRBV5-1 and TRBJ1-5, with 7 bases that match TRBD1. The CDR3 is made up of 14 amino acids. From germline, CDR1 is SGHRS and CDR2 YFSETQ. Germline trimming cut 5 bases from V and 0 bases from J; bases unmatched to any gene: 2. The CDR3 nucleotides read TGCGCCAGCAGAGCAGGGGGTAGCAATCAGCCCCAGCATTTT. This translates into CASRAGGSNQPQHF. The variable domain in full, completed from reference TRBV5-1 and TRBJ1-5, reads KAGVTQTPRYLIKTRGQQVTLSCSPISGHRSVSWYQQTPGQGLQFLFEYFSETQRNKGNFPGRFSGRQFSNSRSEMNVSTLELGDSALYLCASRAGGSNQPQHFGDGTRLSIL.

A note on this clone: The germline gene is not matched at one end of the junction; a read error may be the cause. The J gene is TRBJ1-2, the V gene TRBV7-9; 7 bases agree with TRBD1. Germline loops: CDR1 SEHNR, CDR2 FQNEAQ (reference sequence). The CDR3 is made up of 16 amino acids. The CDR3 DNA is TGTGCCAGCACCTTAGTTGCCCCGCGGGACAGCTATGGCTACACCTTC. This sequence encodes CASTLVAPRDSYGYTF.

This CDR3 is CASCVGNTIYF. The CDR3 coding sequence is TGTGCCAGCTGCGTCGGAAACACCATATATTTT. The chain joins TRBV12-1 to TRBJ1-3. TRBV12-1 is a pseudogene. The CDR3 contains 11 residues.

This clone was found once. The chain carries TRBV19 and TRBJ1-2; tentative D call: TRBD1 (5 bases). The length of the CDR3 is 14 residues. The germline V gene has CDR1 LNHDA and CDR2 SQIVND (reference sequence). Trimming shortened V by 6 bases and J by 4 bases, and 15 bases separated the two germline ends. The CDR3 region has the DNA TGTGCCAGTAGCATCGAGGAGGGGACCTATGGCTACACCTTC. Translation: CASSIEEGTYGYTF.

The chain has TRBV14 and TRBJ2-3, with TRBD1 as a possible D gene (6 bases). The length of the CDR3 is 15 residues. Germline CDR1 reads SGHDN; CDR2 reads FVKESK. The V end was cut by 0 bases, the J end by 4 bases, with 11 bases between. The CDR3 nucleotides read TGTGCCAGCAGCCAAGACCTACAGGGCTCAGATACGCAGTATTTT. This codes for CASSQDLQGSDTQYF.

This clone was seen only once. This sequence joins TRBV6-6 and TRBJ2-5, with 8 bases fitting TRBD2. CDR1 is MNHNY, CDR2 SVGAGI, per germline (reference sequence). The CDR3 runs to 18 residues. The V segment lost 5 bases and the J segment 0 bases; nucleotides outside the gene matches: 14. CDR3 in amino acids: CASSPSAGGGMYQETQYF. CDR3 DNA: TGTGCCAGCAGTCCTTCGGCGGGGGGCGGAATGTACCAAGAGACCCAGTACTTC.

V is TRBV28 and J is TRBJ2-7; 9 bases match TRBD2. After removal of 6 bases from V and 6 bases from J, the junction contained 6 bases not matched to a gene. CDR3 length equals 13 residues. Per the germline V gene, CDR1 is MDHEN and CDR2 is SYDVKM. The CDR3 sequence: CASRWGGGAEQYF. DNA for the CDR3: TGTGCCAGCAGGTGGGGCGGGGGGGCCGAGCAGTACTTC.

The J gene is TRBJ1-6, the V gene TRBV10-3; tentatively, D is TRBD1 (5 bases). Trimming took 4 bases from V and 7 from J, leaving 11 bases between them. The germline V gene has CDR1 ENHRY and CDR2 SYGVKD. The CDR3 is 14 residues long. The CDR3 region is CAISATVQNSPLHF. The CDR3 region has the DNA TGTGCCATCAGTGCGACAGTACAAAATTCACCCCTCCACTTT.

This chain connects TRBV14 to TRBJ1-1; TRBD1 agrees at 8 bases. The J segment lost 0 bases and the V segment lost 5 bases, leaving 2 bases of the junction unmatched. The germline CDR1 and CDR2 sequences are SGHDN and FVKESK. The length of the CDR3 is 14 residues. This CDR3 reads CASSIQGVNTEAFF. CDR3 DNA sequence: TGTGCCAGCAGCATACAGGGGGTGAACACTGAAGCTTTCTTT.

To note about this clone: This may be a read error: a much more frequent sequence differs by one nucleotide. The chain recombines TRBV7-9 with TRBJ1-1; 8 bases match TRBD1. Unmatched junction bases numbered 2, after V lost 5 bases and J lost 0 bases. CDR1 and CDR2 (germline): SEHNR, FQNEAQ (reference sequence). The CDR3 is 14 amino acids. In DNA, the CDR3 is TGTGCCAGCAGCCAGGACAGGGTGAACACTGAAGCTTTCTTT. It yields the protein CASSQDRVNTEAFF.

The chain links TRBV7-9 to TRBJ1-1; TRBD1 might be the D (5 bases). Germline V CDR1 and CDR2: SEHNR, FQNEAQ (reference sequence). Trimming pared 4 bases from V and 6 bases from J, leaving 15 bases between. This CDR3 comprises 14 residues. The CDR3 DNA is TGTGCCAGCAGCTCCGCGGCAGGGATGGCTGAAGCTTTCTTT. Its protein product is CASSSAAGMAEAFF. Filled out from reference TRBV7-9 and TRBJ1-1, the complete variable domain reads DTGVSQNPRHKITKRGQNVTFRCDPISEHNRLYWYRQTLGQGPEFLTYFQNEAQLEKSRLLSDRFSAERPKGSFSTLEIQRTEQGDSAMYLCASSSAAGMAEAFFGQGTRLTVV.

The rearrangement links TRBV9 to TRBJ2-2, with a possible D match to TRBD1 (5 bases). Germline V lookup: CDR1 SGDLS, CDR2 YYNGEE. The V and J ends lost 4 bases and 5 bases respectively, with 21 bases between them. CDR3 length equals 17 residues. CDR3 region: CASSPPQGFMDTGELFF. CDR3 bases: TGTGCCAGCAGCCCCCCCCAGGGTTTTATGGATACCGGGGAGCTGTTTTTT.

J is TRBJ2-7 and V is TRBV5-1, with D hard to call. The CDR3 has 14 amino acids. Germline V gene data show CDR1 as SGHRS and CDR2 as YFSETQ. V dropped 5 bases and J dropped 1 base, with 13 bases sitting between them. CDR3 DNA: TGCGCCAGCAGGTCAGTCCCAAATTCCTACGAGCAGTACTTC. It yields the protein CASRSVPNSYEQYF.

This sequence joins TRBV12-5 and TRBJ2-1; no reliable D call. V was shortened by 6 bases and J by 3 bases, with 6 bases between the two germline ends. Germline-derived CDR1 and CDR2 are LGHNT and FRNRAP. CDR3 size: 12 residues. CDR3 DNA: TGTGCTAGTGGCCAGGACTACAATGAGCAGTTCTTC. Protein sequence: CASGQDYNEQFF.

J is TRBJ1-4 and V is TRBV7-8, with D possibly TRBD1 on 5 matching bases. From germline, CDR1 is SGHVS and CDR2 FQNEAQ. This CDR3 region has 11 residues. V lost 4 bases to trimming and J lost 10 bases, with 7 bases between them. CDR3 sequence reads: CASSSDRKLFF. The CDR3 bases are TGTGCCAGCAGCTCAGACAGAAAACTGTTTTTT. The variable domain in full, with the rest retrieved from reference TRBV7-8 and TRBJ1-4, is GAGVSQSPRYKVAKRGQDVALRCDPISGHVSLFWYQQALGQGPEFLTYFQNEAQLDKSGLPSDRFFAERPEGSVSTLKIQRTQQEDSAVYLCASSSDRKLFFGSGTQLSVL.

The CDR3, as DNA: TGTGCCAGCAGTTTAGGGGGGGGGTTCTCTGGAAACACCATATATTTT. It codes for CASSLGGGFSGNTIYF. V is TRBV28 and J is TRBJ1-3, with D perhaps TRBD1 (5 bases). V gave up 2 bases and J gave up 0 bases, with 11 bases separating them. CDR3 length: 16 residues. Germline CDR1 MDHEN, CDR2 SYDVKM.

This clone has just one count. In DNA, the CDR3 is TGCGCCAGCAGCTTGGCTTCTATGACTAGCGGTATCTACGAGCAGTACTTC. Protein sequence: CASSLASMTSGIYEQYF. The rearrangement links TRBV5-1 to TRBJ2-7, with 9 bases lining up with TRBD2. Germline CDR1 SGHRS, CDR2 YFSETQ. V shed 0 bases and J 3 bases; nucleotides not matched to a gene: 10. The length of the CDR3 is 17 residues. Filled out from reference TRBV5-1 and TRBJ2-7, the complete variable domain reads KAGVTQTPRYLIKTRGQQVTLSCSPISGHRSVSWYQQTPGQGLQFLFEYFSETQRNKGNFPGRFSGRQFSNSRSEMNVSTLELGDSALYLCASSLASMTSGIYEQYFGPGTRLTVT.

J is TRBJ2-7 and V is TRBV5-6; TRBD1 matches 8 bases. This CDR3 has 14 residues. V was clipped by 2 bases and J by 3 bases; unmatched bases: 4. The V gene's germline CDR1 is SGHDT and CDR2 YYEEEE. CDR3 bases: TGTGCCAGCAGCTTCGGGACAGGTCGCTACGAGCAGTACTTC. This sequence encodes CASSFGTGRYEQYF.

V and J are TRBV28 and TRBJ1-2, with D unclear. Trimming took 5 bases from V and 0 from J, leaving 4 bases between them. The CDR3 loop spans 12 amino acids. CDR1 and CDR2 from the germline V gene are MDHEN and SYDVKM. DNA for the CDR3: TGTGCCAGCAGTGACACTAACTATGGCTACACCTTC. This sequence encodes CASSDTNYGYTF.

The rearrangement links TRBV10-3 to TRBJ1-4, with TRBD1 matching over 9 bases. The CDR3 contains 16 residues. CDR1 is ENHRY, CDR2 SYGVKD, per germline. Trimming removed 3 bases from V and 8 bases from J; junction bases left unmatched: 10. CDR3 in amino acids: CAISDPEGQGFEKLFF. The CDR3, as DNA: TGTGCCATCAGTGACCCCGAGGGACAGGGATTCGAAAAACTGTTTTTT.

The rearrangement joins TRBV6-1 to TRBJ2-7, with D tentatively TRBD1 (6 bases). V was clipped by 1 base and J by 7 bases, with 17 bases between them. This CDR3 comprises 15 residues. Germline V gene lookup returns CDR1 MNHNS and CDR2 SASEGT. The CDR3 sequence: CASSEEMGANLEQYF. The CDR3 DNA reads as TGTGCCAGCAGTGAAGAAATGGGGGCAAACCTTGAGCAGTACTTC.

This clone was detected only once. The rearrangement links TRBV2 to TRBJ1-6, with 8 bases aligning to TRBD1. The germline gives CDR1 SNHLY, CDR2 FYNNEI. The CDR3 loop spans 14 amino acids. The V and J ends lost 9 bases and 7 bases, in that order; junction bases with no gene match: 8. The CDR3 coding sequence is TGTGCCAGTCGTCCGGGACAGGCCAATTCACCCCTCCACTTT. Protein: CASRPGQANSPLHF.

A note on this clone: The sample holds other DNA sequences that translate to the same CDR3. V usage is TRBV27 and J usage is TRBJ1-5, with D perhaps TRBD1 (5 bases). Trimming removed 0 bases from V and 7 bases from J, with 7 bases in between. Germline V gene sequence: CDR1 MNHEY, CDR2 SMNVEV (reference sequence). The CDR3 spans 13 residues. CDR3: CASSLSGVQPQHF. CDR3 coding DNA: TGTGCCAGCAGTTTATCAGGGGTACAGCCCCAGCATTTT.

Here the CDR3 DNA reads TGTGCCAGCAGCTTAGATTTTAGAAACACCATATATTTT. It specifies CASSLDFRNTIYF. The chain is built from TRBV11-2 and TRBJ1-3; D unclear. V was cut by 0 bases and J by 5 bases, with 5 bases left in between. The length of the CDR3 is 13 residues. The germline gives CDR1 SGHAT, CDR2 FQNNGV.

CDR3 sequence (DNA): TGTGCCAGCAGCTTAGACGGGAGCCAAGAGACCCAGTACTTC. This translates into CASSLDGSQETQYF. V usage is TRBV11-1 and J usage is TRBJ2-5, with a weak D call TRBD2 (6 bases). This CDR3 is 14 amino acids long. The V and J ends lost 1 base and 1 base respectively, with 7 bases between them. Germline V CDR1 and CDR2: SGHAT, FQDESV (reference sequence).

The chain joins TRBV7-9 to TRBJ2-2, with D possibly matching TRBD2 (5 bases). V was shortened by 0 bases and J by 5 bases, with 13 bases between the two germline ends. CDR1 SEHNR and CDR2 FQNEAQ come from the germline V gene (reference sequence). The CDR3 has 16 residues. The CDR3 nucleotides are TGTGCCAGCAGCTTAGCGCCGAGCGGAAGGACCGGGGAGCTGTTTTTT. Protein product: CASSLAPSGRTGELFF.